These 18 T cell receptor beta chains were all obtained from the same sample, sequenced in a study of blood T cell repertoires in COVID-19. Profiling relied on immunoSEQ multiplex PCR, and the TCRdb table lists in-frame clones only, not all of them. The table lists 15,000 to 20,000 clones, 65% to 85% of them singletons. The sample taken for sequencing was peripheral blood. The receptors derive from a human donor in a cohort sampled during active COVID-19.

In this sample, this clone is medium-sized (0.01 to 0.1%). The V and J genes are TRBV29-1 and TRBJ2-1; 9 bases agree with TRBD1. CDR1 is SQVTM, CDR2 ANQGSEA, per germline. The CDR3 spans 14 residues. V was clipped by 8 bases and J by 3 bases; unmatched bases: 8. The chain's CDR3 is CSIRGQGDYNEQFF. The CDR3 DNA follows: TGCAGCATTAGGGGACAGGGAGACTACAATGAGCAGTTCTTC.

This clone was picked up a small number of times. This chain uses TRBV4-2 with TRBJ1-3, with D uncertain. The CDR3 is made up of 16 amino acids. Per germline, CDR1 LGHNA and CDR2 YNFKEQ. Trimming took off 4 bases at V and 4 bases at J, with 17 bases between the two ends. For the CDR3, the DNA is TGTGCCAGCAGCCCAAAATTTGGAGGCTCCGGAAACACCATATATTTT. Amino acids: CASSPKFGGSGNTIYF.

The chain is built from TRBV27 and TRBJ2-7; 7 nucleotides agree with TRBD1. This CDR3 is built from 14 residues. From germline, CDR1 is MNHEY and CDR2 SMNVEV (reference sequence). The junction had 9 bases not matched to a gene; V was cut back by 10 bases and J by 0 bases. The CDR3 loop reads CATRQGRVSYEQYF. The CDR3 coding sequence is TGTGCCACCAGACAGGGAAGAGTCTCCTACGAGCAGTACTTC.

The V and J genes are TRBV6-6 and TRBJ1-1; TRBD1 is a possible D gene (6 bases). CDR3 length equals 13 residues. Germline V CDR1 and CDR2: MNHNY, SVGAGI (reference sequence). Trimming pared 6 bases from V and 8 bases from J, leaving 16 bases between. CDR3 loop: CASSPTDSSEAFF. The CDR3 DNA is TGTGCCAGCAGCCCGACGGACAGTTCAGAAGCTTTCTTT.

This chain uses TRBV4-1 with TRBJ2-1; the match to TRBD2 covers 7 bases. The CDR3 covers 16 residues. Trimming removed 0 bases from V and 4 bases from J; junction bases left unmatched: 6. CDR1 is MGHRA and CDR2 is YSYEKL in the germline V gene. CDR3 nucleotides: TGCGCCAGCAGCCAAGATCGGGAGGCCCTTTACAATGAGCAGTTCTTC. Protein product: CASSQDREALYNEQFF.

The rearrangement joins TRBV30 to TRBJ2-2, with 8 bases that match TRBD2. CDR3 length: 15 residues. J was trimmed by 1 base and V by 3 bases; bases with no gene match: 4. Germline V gives CDR1 GTSNPN, CDR2 SVGIG (reference sequence). The CDR3 DNA is TGTGCCTGGAGAATAAGCGGGAGGAACACCGGGGAGCTGTTTTTT. This encodes CAWRISGRNTGELFF.

This clone turned up a few times. This chain connects TRBV5-6 to TRBJ2-3; 8 bases line up with TRBD2. The ends lost 2 bases at V and 0 bases at J; junction bases unmatched: 5. Germline-derived CDR1 and CDR2 are SGHDT and YYEEEE. The CDR3 consists of 16 residues. The CDR3 nucleotides read TGTGCCAGCAGCTTTGGTAGCGGGGTTAGCACAGATACGCAGTATTTT. Translation gives CASSFGSGVSTDTQYF.

For this clone: This CDR3 is also generated by other DNA sequences in the sample. The DNA of the CDR3 is TGCAGCGTTAGAACTAGCGGAACCTACGAGCAGTACTTC. Its protein product is CSVRTSGTYEQYF. The J gene is TRBJ2-7, the V gene TRBV29-1, with 8 bases lining up with TRBD2. There are 13 residues in the CDR3. Germline V gene lookup returns CDR1 SQVTM and CDR2 ANQGSEA. After removal of 5 bases from V and 2 bases from J, the junction contained 5 bases not matched to a gene.

The chain has TRBV25-1 and TRBJ2-1; possibly TRBD1 for D (6 bases). The CDR3 totals 13 residues. The germline CDR1 and CDR2 sequences are MGHDK and SYGVNS. Trimming cost V 5 bases and J 7 bases, with 12 bases left between them. The CDR3 nucleotides are TGTGCCAGCAGTCTCCAGGGGAAGAATGAGCAGTTCTTC. Its protein is CASSLQGKNEQFF.

This clone is large within its sample. The V gene is TRBV4-3, the J gene TRBJ1-3; 7 bases are shared with TRBD1. The J segment lost 0 bases and the V segment lost 1 base, leaving 3 bases of the junction unmatched. The germline V gene encodes CDR1 LGHNA and CDR2 YSLEER. CDR3 size: 16 residues. The CDR3 region has the DNA TGCGCCAGCAGCCAAGCTCGGACAGGCTCTGGAAACACCATATATTTT. This encodes CASSQARTGSGNTIYF.

The rearrangement links TRBV24-1 to TRBJ1-2; D not resolved. Between the trimmed V and J ends, which lost 5 bases and 2 bases, there was a span of 8 bases. The germline gives CDR1 KGHDR, CDR2 SFDVKD. This CDR3 is 13 amino acids long. CDR3 protein: CATSGAGNYGYTF. The CDR3 DNA is TGTGCCACCAGTGGGGCAGGAAACTATGGCTACACCTTC.

J is TRBJ1-2 and V is TRBV19; D is perhaps TRBD1 (6 bases). V lost 6 bases, J lost 8 bases, and 13 bases lay in between. The CDR3 runs to 12 residues. The germline CDR1 and CDR2 sequences are LNHDA and SQIVND (reference sequence). The CDR3 coding sequence is TGTGCCAGTAGGATCGCCCAGGGGGGCTACACCTTC. The encoded protein is CASRIAQGGYTF.

The V and J genes are TRBV28 and TRBJ1-2; no clear D gene. The V and J ends lost 4 bases and 3 bases respectively, with 3 bases between them. Germline values: CDR1 MDHEN, CDR2 SYDVKM. The CDR3 spans 11 residues. The CDR3 DNA sequence: TGTGCCAGCAGTTCTTACTATGGCTACACCTTC. It yields the protein CASSSYYGYTF.

The V call is TRBV27, the J call TRBJ2-7; TRBD2 aligns across 7 bases. The CDR3 covers 16 residues. V was clipped by 0 bases and J by 3 bases; unmatched bases: 8. CDR1 and CDR2 (germline): MNHEY, SMNVEV (reference sequence). CDR3 nucleotide sequence: TGTGCCAGCAGTTTATCGACCCGCGGGAGTCACTACGAGCAGTACTTC. It yields the protein CASSLSTRGSHYEQYF.

CDR3 DNA sequence: TGTGCCAGCAGCCCCGACAGTGTGCCCTCCTACGAGCAGTACTTC. It translates to CASSPDSVPSYEQYF. The chain combines TRBV3-1 (or the pseudogene TRBV3-2) with TRBJ2-7; D possibly corresponds to TRBD1 (5 bases). Germline lookup yields CDR1 LGHDT and CDR2 YNNKEL (reference sequence). V lost 4 bases to trimming and J lost 0 bases, with 13 bases between them. The CDR3 length is 15 residues.

This CDR3 reads CASSTIADNTDTQYF. CDR3 coding DNA: TGTGCCAGCAGCACCATAGCGGATAACACAGATACGCAGTATTTT. The chain links TRBV6-4 to TRBJ2-3; D perhaps matches TRBD2 (6 bases). The length of the CDR3 is 15 residues. CDR1 is MRHNA and CDR2 is SNTAGT in the germline V gene. V shed 6 bases and J shed 2 bases, with 15 bases lying between them.

This clone was observed a few times. The chain is built from TRBV14 and TRBJ1-1; D is unresolved. There are 13 residues in the CDR3. The germline V and J ends were trimmed by 1 base and 1 base, with 4 bases remaining between them. Germline CDR1 is SGHDN and CDR2 is FVKESK. The CDR3 region has the DNA TGTGCCAGCAGCCAAGGACAGAACACTGAAGCTTTCTTT. This gives the protein CASSQGQNTEAFF.

This clone has a handful of counts. This chain joins TRBV7-9 and TRBJ2-7; D might be TRBD2 (5 bases). The CDR3 has 13 amino acids. V gave up 5 bases and J gave up 2 bases, with 10 bases separating them. Germline-derived CDR1 and CDR2 are SEHNR and FQNEAQ (reference sequence). The CDR3 sequence: CASSPVGTYEQYF. The CDR3 nucleotides are TGTGCCAGCAGCCCCGTCGGGACCTACGAGCAGTACTTC.